The text below deals with one T cell receptor beta chain. Its matching antigen is unknown. The record originates from a study of shared clonotypes between healthy human individuals. The donors, healthy adults who were HIV-negative, had experienced no recent acute infections or vaccinations. The CDR3 extends over 15 amino acids. Trimming shortened V by 6 bases and J by 4 bases, and 18 bases separated the two germline ends. Germline V gene data show CDR1 as MDHEN and CDR2 as SYDVKM. The authors ran unsorted PBMC replicate PCRs on around 320 ng DNA, approximately 30,000 T cell genomes. Assay: immunoSEQ multiplex PCR; the TCRdb copy retains only in-frame clones and omits some. The sample records 470,000 or so clones, approximately 81% being singletons. Study-wide findings and caveats: Researchers sampled blood only, noting tissue repertoires likely differ. Since donors were few, the genetic and exposure-history diversity represented was limited.

The sequenced sample consisted of PBMCs. The V call is TRBV28, the J call TRBJ1-2; D possibly corresponds to TRBD1 (6 bases). The sequence was collected from a woman between 40 and 50 years old in good health. Some clones in this sample may be carry-over from other donors' samples. The CDR3 reads CASSLGGAAGYGYTF. For the CDR3, the DNA is TGTGCCAGCAGCTTGGGGGGGGCGGCAGGCTATGGCTACACCTTC.